These T cell receptor beta chains were read from a single sample in a study of persistence of HIV-infected CD4 T cells. Their antigens remain unidentified. Libraries were prepared by immunoSEQ multiplex PCR; TCRdb keeps only in-frame clonotypes and omits some of them. The sample includes approximately 39,000 clones, approximately 85% of them seen just once. Sequencing was performed on cultured CD4+ T cells from PBMCs, taken from a patient who received antiretroviral therapy. These receptors all come from an adult with HIV. The donor label of this sample is uncertain. Each CDR3 is given with its conserved first and last residue. D genes are given only for firm matches. Clone size is stated in some rows and not others, as once, few, many or a class when expanded.

>TRBV19|18|.|once|TRBJ2-6
CASANILGSSSGANVLTF
TGTGCCAGTGCCAACATCTTAGGATCTAGCTCTGGGGCCAACGTCCTGACTTTC
>TRBV12-3/TRBV12-4|13|.|.|TRBJ1-1
CASSWARNTEAFF
TGTGCCAGCAGTTGGGCCAGGAACACTGAAGCTTTCTTT
>TRBV9|13|.|.|TRBJ1-2
CASSVNSNYGYTF
TGTGCCAGCAGCGTGAACTCTAACTATGGCTACACCTTC
>TRBV7-6|14|.|.|TRBJ2-5
CASSLDWSRETQYF
TGTGCCAGCAGCTTAGATTGGAGTCGGGAGACCCAGTACTTC
>TRBV5-1|19|TRBD2|.|TRBJ2-3
CASSLQTSGGASRPDTQYF
TGCGCCAGCAGCTTACAGACTAGCGGGGGGGCCTCTCGCCCAGATACGCAGTATTTT
>TRBV5-1|15|TRBD2|.|TRBJ2-7
CASSLGTSGSYEQYF
TGCGCCAGCAGCTTAGGGACTAGCGGCTCCTACGAGCAGTACTTC
>TRBV5-5|14|.|.|TRBJ1-1
CASSWDFAGTEAFF
TGTGCCAGCAGCTGGGACTTCGCGGGGACTGAAGCTTTCTTT
>TRBV30|13|.|.|TRBJ2-5
CAWSPGSEETQYF
TGTGCCTGGAGTCCTGGGAGCGAGGAGACCCAGTACTTC
>TRBV5-1|14|.|.|TRBJ1-1
CASSFSPGEAEAFF
TGCGCCAGCAGCTTTTCCCCAGGGGAGGCTGAAGCTTTCTTT
>TRBV30|15|.|.|TRBJ2-2
CAWKFPGSLTGELFF
TGTGCCTGGAAGTTTCCGGGCAGCCTCACCGGGGAGCTGTTTTTT
>TRBV4-2|17|TRBD2|.|TRBJ2-3
CASSQVGLAGDTDTQYF
TGTGCCAGCAGCCAAGTAGGACTAGCGGGTGACACAGATACGCAGTATTTT
>TRBV18|15|.|.|TRBJ1-2
CASSPQGLNSYGYTF
TGTGCCAGCTCACCACAGGGGCTAAATAGCTATGGCTACACCTTC
>TRBV12-3/TRBV12-4|13|.|.|TRBJ2-1
CATLGQMGNEQFF
TGTGCCACTTTAGGACAGATGGGCAATGAGCAGTTCTTC
>TRBV19|11|.|once|TRBJ2-5
CASSEASGQYF
TGTGCCAGTAGTGAAGCGAGCGGCCAGTACTTC
>TRBV5-1|18|TRBD2|.|TRBJ2-4
CASSLEAGGHSTKNIQYF
TGCGCCAGCAGCTTGGAAGCGGGGGGGCACTCCACCAAAAACATTCAGTACTTC
>TRBV18|14|.|.|TRBJ2-3
CASDRGAGTDTQYF
TGTGCCAGCGACCGGGGGGCAGGCACAGATACGCAGTATTTT
>TRBV5-3|15|TRBD1|once|TRBJ1-1
CTQNGQGALNTEAFF
TGTACCCAGAACGGACAGGGGGCGTTGAACACTGAAGCTTTCTTT
>TRBV18|13|.|.|TRBJ2-7
CASSGPGDYEQYF
TGTGCCAGCTCAGGCCCAGGGGACTACGAGCAGTACTTC
>TRBV20-1|15|TRBD2|once|TRBJ2-3
CSASLSGGHTDTQYF
TGCAGTGCTAGTCTCAGCGGGGGGCACACAGATACGCAGTATTTT
>TRBV10-1|14|.|.|TRBJ1-4
CASSESGGNEKLFF
TGCGCCAGCAGTGAGTCGGGCGGCAATGAAAAACTGTTTTTT
>TRBV6-1|13|.|.|TRBJ1-1
CASSEYRATEAFF
TGTGCCAGCAGTGAATATCGGGCCACTGAAGCTTTCTTT
>TRBV4-1|15|TRBD1|.|TRBJ2-7
CASSQGDRASYEQYF
TGCGCCAGCAGCCAAGGCGACAGGGCTTCCTACGAGCAGTACTTC